This note documents a single T cell receptor (beta chain) sequence. No antigen is known for it. Sequencing ends 3 residues short of the CDR3 end; the germline J gene provides the rest. This entry belongs to a study of T cells in women clearing cervical HPV infection. Study-wide context: Case blood was drawn a median about 23 weeks after lesion detection. Regarding the study as a whole: A classifier using richness and V gene abundances reached an AUC of nearly 0.85.

Germline V gene lookup returns CDR1 DFQATT and CDR2 SNEGSKA (reference sequence). Deletions cut 3 bases from V and 3 bases from J, with 14 bases between. The CDR3 sequence is 14 residues long. Method: immunoSEQ multiplex PCR; TCRdb's copy keeps in-frame clones and lacks some. The repertoire table contains approximately 16,000 clones. The J gene is TRBJ1-1, the V gene TRBV20-1; tentative D call: TRBD1 (5 bases). The TCR was taken from a woman between 18 and 70 years old with a cervical HPV16 infection that either progressed to CIN3+ or cleared (not recorded which). Specimen: blood buffy coat. The sequenced CDR3 bases are TGCAGTGCTAGTGCCGGGGGGTGGGACACTGAA. Encoded protein: CSASAGGWDTE. The whole CDR3 is CSASAGGWDTEAFF.